These 22 T cell receptor beta chains were sequenced from one sample in a study of identical twins. MiXCR, run by TCRdb on the 5' RACE reads, gives a single entry per CDR3 protein. Among under 900,000 distinct CDR3 sequences listed, 15% to 20% were seen once. The same sample was also used in a study of T cells expressing NK-cell markers.

Sequencing used PBMCs. These receptors were taken from a woman aged 18-30 years in good health.

This clonotype has only a few counts. The J gene is TRBJ1-2, the V gene TRBV14; D is unclear. Trimming shortened V by 0 bases and J by 4 bases, and 12 bases separated the two germline ends. The CDR3 covers 15 residues. The V gene's germline CDR1 is SGHDN and CDR2 FVKESK. Here the CDR3 DNA reads TGTGCCAGCAGCCAAGACGTGGGCGCGGGCTATGGCTACACCTTC. Its translation is CASSQDVGAGYGYTF. Full variable domain (rest looked up from reference TRBV14 and TRBJ1-2): EAGVTQFPSHSVIEKGQTVTLRCDPISGHDNLYWYRRVMGKEIKFLLHFVKESKQDESGMPNNRFLAERTGGTYSTLKVQPAELEDSGVYFCASSQDVGAGYGYTFGSGTRLTVV.

The V and J genes are TRBV27 and TRBJ2-5; D possibly corresponds to TRBD2 (5 bases). CDR1 is MNHEY, CDR2 SMNVEV, per germline (reference sequence). V lost 3 bases, J lost 9 bases, and 14 bases lay in between. This CDR3 is built from 13 residues. This chain's CDR3 is CASSLQPAGAQYF. The DNA of the CDR3 is TGTGCCAGCAGTTTGCAACCCGCCGGGGCCCAGTACTTC.

This sequence joins TRBV30 and TRBJ2-3, with TRBD2 matching 14 bases. The CDR3 has 15 residues. From germline, CDR1 is GTSNPN and CDR2 SVGIG (reference sequence). Unmatched junction bases numbered 8, after V lost 7 bases and J lost 5 bases. The CDR3 sequence: CASSGTSGSGDTQYF. The CDR3 DNA is TGTGCCTCCTCCGGGACTAGCGGGAGTGGAGATACGCAGTATTTT.

This rearrangement joins TRBV11-3 to TRBJ2-3; a weak D match, TRBD2 (5 bases). Trimming took 2 bases from V and 4 from J, leaving 13 bases between them. The CDR3 is 15 amino acids. Germline V gene sequence: CDR1 SGHNT, CDR2 YENEEA. The DNA for the CDR3 is TGTGCCAGCAGCTTAAGCGCGGGTGGGTCAGATACGCAGTATTTT. Translation: CASSLSAGGSDTQYF.

The chain recombines TRBV29-1 with TRBJ2-4, with a weak D call TRBD2 (7 bases). The V gene lost 0 bases and the J gene lost 7 bases, with 16 bases spanning the gap. The V gene's germline CDR1 is SQVTM and CDR2 ANQGSEA. The CDR3 runs 15 residues. For the CDR3, the DNA is TGCAGCGTTGAAGACCCGGTGGGGGGGGCGAACATTCAGTACTTC. This gives the protein CSVEDPVGGANIQYF.

This chain connects TRBV12-3 or TRBV12-4 to TRBJ2-7, with 9 bases fitting TRBD1. The CDR3 is 15 residues long. After removal of 5 bases from V and 2 bases from J, the junction contained 7 bases not matched to a gene. The CDR3 protein is CASSPRTGATYEQYF. DNA of the CDR3: TGTGCCAGCAGTCCCCGGACAGGGGCAACCTACGAGCAGTACTTC.

This clonotype was counted between two and nine times. V is TRBV27 and J is TRBJ2-7; D may be TRBD2 (6 bases). The length of the CDR3 is 12 residues. The V end lost 8 bases, the J end lost 5 bases, and 13 bases lay between the germline ends. Germline lookup yields CDR1 MNHEY and CDR2 SMNVEV (reference sequence). The CDR3 DNA reads TGTGCCAGCGGAGGGCGGAGCGACGAGCAGTACTTC. This encodes CASGGRSDEQYF.

The sample holds a few counts of this clonotype. The chain has TRBV20-1 and TRBJ2-7, with D maybe TRBD2 (6 bases). CDR3 length: 11 residues. The germline V gene has CDR1 DFQATT and CDR2 SNEGSKA (reference sequence). Trimming pared 6 bases from V and 6 bases from J, leaving 12 bases between. The CDR3 nucleotides are TGCAGTGCCTTACTAGCACCCGAGCAGTACTTC. Translation gives CSALLAPEQYF.

Only a few counts were recorded for this clonotype. The CDR3 sequence: CASSTKRGEAFF. For the CDR3, the DNA is TGTGCCAGCAGCACAAAACGAGGGGAAGCTTTCTTT. V is TRBV7-9 and J is TRBJ1-1; no definite D call. Germline V gives CDR1 SEHNR, CDR2 FQNEAQ (reference sequence). V lost 5 bases to trimming and J lost 8 bases, with 12 bases between them. The CDR3 contains 12 residues.

The CDR3 here is CASSQVHTGELFF. CDR3 DNA sequence: TGTGCCAGCAGCCAAGTCCACACCGGGGAGCTGTTTTTT. This chain links TRBV7-2 with TRBJ2-2; no firm D call. V was clipped by 5 bases and J by 3 bases, with 7 bases between them. The CDR3 totals 13 residues. From germline, CDR1 is SGHTA and CDR2 FQGNSA. The full variable domain, rest sourced from reference TRBV7-2 and TRBJ2-2, is GAGVSQSPSNKVTEKGKDVELRCDPISGHTALYWYRQSLGQGLEFLIYFQGNSAPDKSGLPSDRFSAERTGGSVSTLTIQRTQQEDSAVYLCASSQVHTGELFFGEGSRLTVL.

This clonotype was observed a few times. The genes are TRBV6-1 and TRBJ2-3; 11 nucleotides line up with TRBD2. Looked up from germline, CDR1 is MNHNS and CDR2 is SASEGT. The V gene end was trimmed by 6 bases and the J gene end by 1 base; junction bases not matched to a gene: 3. The CDR3 extends over 15 amino acids. CDR3 sequence reads: CASRLAGAGTDTQYF. The CDR3, as DNA: TGTGCCAGCAGACTAGCGGGGGCTGGCACAGATACGCAGTATTTT.

The chain couples TRBV7-8 to TRBJ2-1; 8 nucleotides line up with TRBD2. Germline trimming cut 4 bases from V and 2 bases from J; bases unmatched to any gene: 19. The CDR3 length is 20 residues. The germline V gene has CDR1 SGHVS and CDR2 FQNEAQ. CDR3 amino acids: CASSYRRRERGRTTYNEQFF. The CDR3 bases are TGTGCCAGCAGCTACCGCCGAAGGGAGCGGGGGAGAACTACCTACAATGAGCAGTTCTTC.

This clonotype has just a few counts. The chain recombines TRBV20-1 with TRBJ2-1; possibly TRBD2 for D (5 bases). The germline CDR1 and CDR2 sequences are DFQATT and SNEGSKA (reference sequence). The CDR3 consists of 14 residues. The V and J ends lost 6 bases and 7 bases respectively, with 19 bases between them. CDR3 sequence (DNA): TGCAGTGCCCCTCGACGGGATCATAGGAATGAGCAGTTCTTC. This sequence encodes CSAPRRDHRNEQFF.

The V gene is TRBV6-5, the J gene TRBJ2-7; D perhaps matches TRBD1 (6 bases). Germline CDR1 reads MNHEY; CDR2 reads SVGAGI. Between the trimmed V and J ends, which lost 3 bases and 9 bases, there was a span of 21 bases. The CDR3 runs to 15 residues. In DNA, the CDR3 is TGTGCCAGCAGTTATATCTGGACAGACACCCGGCGGCAGTACTTC. Encoded protein: CASSYIWTDTRRQYF.

This clonotype was recorded a few times. The chain joins TRBV5-5 to TRBJ1-2; 7 bases line up with TRBD1. The J segment lost 1 base and the V segment lost 2 bases, leaving 5 bases of the junction unmatched. Germline lookup yields CDR1 SGHKS and CDR2 YYEKEE (reference sequence). The CDR3 is made up of 15 amino acids. The CDR3: CASSFLSGGNYGYTF. The CDR3, as DNA: TGTGCCAGCAGCTTTCTCTCAGGGGGTAACTATGGCTACACCTTC.

V gene TRBV3-1 combines with J gene TRBJ1-6; possible D gene TRBD1, 5 bases. Per the germline V gene, CDR1 is LGHDT and CDR2 is YNNKEL (reference sequence). V shed 0 bases and J shed 9 bases, with 12 bases lying between them. This CDR3 has 15 residues. CDR3 in amino acids: CASSQEGRESSPLHF. In nucleotides, the CDR3 is TGTGCCAGCAGCCAAGAAGGCAGGGAAAGTTCACCCCTCCACTTT. Filled out from reference TRBV3-1 and TRBJ1-6, the complete variable domain reads DTAVSQTPKYLVTQMGNDKSIKCEQNLGHDTMYWYKQDSKKFLKIMFSYNNKELIINETVPNRFSPKSPDKAHLNLHINSLELGDSAVYFCASSQEGRESSPLHFGNGTRLTVT.

This clonotype has just a few counts. The V call is TRBV11-3, the J call TRBJ2-5; 9 bases are shared with TRBD1. Trimming cost V 5 bases and J 5 bases; bases outside gene matches: 15. Germline V gene lookup returns CDR1 SGHNT and CDR2 YENEEA. This CDR3 contains 17 residues. The CDR3 DNA reads TGTGCCAGCAGCAATATCGACCCGACAGGGGGAGTGGAGACCCAGTACTTC. Amino acid sequence: CASSNIDPTGGVETQYF.

This clonotype occurred many times. The chain carries TRBV12-3 or TRBV12-4 and TRBJ1-1; a weak D match, TRBD1 (6 bases). Trimming shortened V by 5 bases and J by 8 bases, and 18 bases separated the two germline ends. CDR3 length equals 14 residues. The CDR3, as DNA: TGTGCCAGCAGTCCTATGGGGGGGGCAGGGGAAGCTTTCTTT. It yields the protein CASSPMGGAGEAFF.

Only a few counts were recorded for this clonotype. The chain recombines TRBV20-1 with TRBJ1-1; unclear D gene. This CDR3 is built from 15 residues. Trimming took 6 bases from V and 3 from J, leaving 20 bases between them. Germline V gene sequence: CDR1 DFQATT, CDR2 SNEGSKA (reference sequence). The CDR3 DNA follows: TGCAGTGCCCCCGAGCTCGGGGATATGGACACTGAAGCTTTCTTT. Amino acid sequence: CSAPELGDMDTEAFF.

There are many counts of this clonotype. The chain links TRBV10-3 to TRBJ2-5; D unclear. From germline, CDR1 is ENHRY and CDR2 SYGVKD. V dropped 2 bases and J dropped 7 bases, with 5 bases sitting between them. This CDR3 has 11 residues. The CDR3: CAISETGTQYF. The CDR3 DNA sequence: TGTGCCATCAGTGAGACGGGGACCCAGTACTTC.

V and J are TRBV7-2 and TRBJ2-1; 9 bases fit TRBD2. Germline values: CDR1 SGHTA, CDR2 FQGNSA. After removal of 5 bases from V and 2 bases from J, the junction contained 10 bases not matched to a gene. This CDR3 region has 17 residues. CDR3 DNA sequence: TGTGCCAGCAGCAGTAGAGTTCTAGCGGGACCCTACAATGAGCAGTTCTTC. Its protein product is CASSSRVLAGPYNEQFF.

The rearrangement uses TRBV9 and TRBJ2-1; weak D call: TRBD2 (5 bases). The CDR3 contains 15 residues. V was pared by 4 bases and J by 6 bases, with 17 bases between. Germline values: CDR1 SGDLS, CDR2 YYNGEE. CDR3 loop: CASSLWGVEGNEQFF. The CDR3 coding sequence is TGTGCCAGCAGCTTATGGGGAGTAGAGGGCAATGAGCAGTTCTTC.